The 24 T cell receptor beta chains listed next were all sequenced from one sample in a study of response to subunit inactivated influenza vaccine. In TCRdb, the RT-PCR reads were re-called with MiXCR into one record per CDR3 protein. The data show 600,000 to 850,000 distinct CDR3 sequences, 12% to 15% seen once. This specimen was PBMCs from blood, taken 14 to 15 days before vaccination. The receptors here all came from a man aged 45-60 years who received an inactivated influenza vaccine.

In this sample, this clonotype turned up a few times. V gene TRBV24-1 combines with J gene TRBJ2-1, with D perhaps being TRBD1 or TRBD2 (5 bases each). The germline V gene has CDR1 KGHDR and CDR2 SFDVKD. CDR3 length: 14 residues. With 3 bases removed from V and 8 bases from J, the gap between germline ends came to 13 bases. CDR3 DNA: TGTGCCACCAGTGATAGCTCGGGACGCGATGAGCAGTTCTTC. It is translated as CATSDSSGRDEQFF.

This clonotype appeared a few times. V and J are TRBV20-1 and TRBJ2-1, with TRBD2 matching over 11 bases. There are 18 residues in the CDR3. Germline-derived CDR1 and CDR2 are DFQATT and SNEGSKA (reference sequence). The ends lost 0 bases at V and 1 base at J; junction bases unmatched: 8. CDR3 region: CSARDVLAGVRSYNEQFF. CDR3 DNA: TGCAGTGCTAGAGACGTACTAGCGGGAGTTCGTTCCTACAATGAGCAGTTCTTC.

The chain carries TRBV4-2 and TRBJ2-1; a possible D gene is TRBD1 (5 bases). This CDR3 spans 18 amino acids. V lost 4 bases and J 0 bases, leaving 19 bases between the germline ends. The germline V gene has CDR1 LGHNA and CDR2 YNFKEQ. In DNA, the CDR3 is TGTGCCAGCAGCCCCAACTGGAGACAGACTTTCTCCTACAATGAGCAGTTCTTC. Translating gives CASSPNWRQTFSYNEQFF.

The chain joins TRBV10-3 to TRBJ1-2, with no clear D. Trimming stripped 0 bases from V and 0 bases from J, with 2 bases between. Per the germline V gene, CDR1 is ENHRY and CDR2 is SYGVKD. The CDR3 totals 13 residues. The CDR3 loop is CAISESSNYGYTF. The CDR3 DNA reads TGTGCCATCAGTGAGTCGTCTAACTATGGCTACACCTTC.

The chain combines TRBV20-1 with TRBJ2-1; D may correspond to TRBD1 or TRBD2 (6 bases each). Germline lookup yields CDR1 DFQATT and CDR2 SNEGSKA (reference sequence). This CDR3 spans 13 amino acids. The V end was cut by 2 bases, the J end by 7 bases, with 12 bases between. CDR3: CSARKGGRNEQFF. CDR3 DNA sequence: TGCAGTGCTAGAAAGGGGGGTAGGAATGAGCAGTTCTTC.

This clonotype was counted only a few times. The V gene is TRBV5-1, the J gene TRBJ1-5, with D possibly matching TRBD1 (6 bases). The CDR3 consists of 15 residues. Trimming took 4 bases from V and 4 from J, leaving 15 bases between them. The germline V gene has CDR1 SGHRS and CDR2 YFSETQ. The CDR3 DNA is TGCGCCAGCAGCCCTGGCGGGGGGCAAAATCAGCCCCAGCATTTT. Protein sequence: CASSPGGGQNQPQHF.

This clonotype was seen at least ten times. The V call is TRBV5-1, the J call TRBJ2-1; 7 bases match TRBD1. CDR1 is SGHRS and CDR2 is YFSETQ in the germline V gene. The CDR3 spans 14 residues. J lost 4 bases, V lost 2 bases, and 3 bases had no gene match. The CDR3 protein is CASSFGTAYNEQFF. DNA of the CDR3: TGCGCCAGCAGCTTTGGGACAGCATACAATGAGCAGTTCTTC.

The table lists this clonotype with a few counts. The chain is built from TRBV6-1 and TRBJ2-7; D might be TRBD1 (6 bases). Germline CDR1 and CDR2: MNHNS and SASEGT. Trimming pared 6 bases from V and 2 bases from J, leaving 14 bases between. CDR3 length: 14 amino acids. CDR3 loop: CASRPTGAPYEQYF. The CDR3 nucleotides are TGTGCCAGCAGGCCGACAGGTGCTCCCTACGAGCAGTACTTC.

The rearrangement joins TRBV20-1 to TRBJ2-1; 8 nucleotides agree with TRBD2. The length of the CDR3 is 15 residues. Germline V gene sequence: CDR1 DFQATT, CDR2 SNEGSKA (reference sequence). The J segment lost 9 bases and the V segment lost 6 bases, leaving 16 bases of the junction unmatched. The CDR3 is CSAALAGLLRGEQFF. For the CDR3, the DNA is TGCAGTGCCGCATTAGCGGGACTACTACGGGGTGAGCAGTTCTTC.

This chain links TRBV9 with TRBJ2-7; D could derive from TRBD1 or TRBD2 (5 bases each). Trimming cost V 0 bases and J 5 bases, with 15 bases left between them. Per the germline V gene, CDR1 is SGDLS and CDR2 is YYNGEE. The CDR3 length is 15 residues. This CDR3 is CASSVAWGRENEQYF. Written as DNA, the CDR3 is TGTGCCAGCAGCGTAGCTTGGGGCAGGGAGAACGAGCAGTACTTC.

J is TRBJ2-2 and V is TRBV12-3 or TRBV12-4, with 8 bases aligning to TRBD1. Trimming cost V 5 bases and J 5 bases; bases outside gene matches: 7. This CDR3 contains 15 residues. The CDR3 protein is CASSTSGGRTGELFF. CDR3 bases: TGTGCCAGCAGTACCTCAGGGGGCAGAACCGGGGAGCTGTTTTTT.

Many counts were recorded for this clonotype. This chain uses TRBV2 with TRBJ2-1, with D possibly TRBD2 on 5 matching bases. Germline V lookup: CDR1 SNHLY, CDR2 FYNNEI. Trimming stripped 7 bases from V and 9 bases from J, with 16 bases between. The CDR3 has 13 amino acids. DNA of the CDR3: TGTGCCAGCACCCGAGGACTCATCCGTGAGCAGTTCTTC. Translation gives CASTRGLIREQFF.

The table lists this clonotype with a few counts. The rearrangement uses TRBV29-1 and TRBJ1-1, with TRBD1 identical over 8 bases. This CDR3 is built from 12 residues. Germline V lookup: CDR1 SQVTM, CDR2 ANQGSEA. The V and J ends lost 7 bases and 5 bases, in that order; junction bases with no gene match: 6. CDR3 DNA: TGCAGCGCCTCACAGGGGGTTACTGAAGCTTTCTTT. Its protein is CSASQGVTEAFF.

This clonotype has only a few counts. The CDR3 is CSVEVMTEAFF. DNA of the CDR3: TGCAGCGTTGAAGTAATGACTGAAGCTTTCTTT. The chain joins TRBV29-1 to TRBJ1-1; D remains ambiguous. The CDR3 runs 11 residues. Germline loops: CDR1 SQVTM, CDR2 ANQGSEA. V was cut by 1 base and J by 5 bases, with 5 bases left in between.

This clonotype was seen a few times. This chain links TRBV12-3 or TRBV12-4 with TRBJ2-7, with 7 nucleotides matching TRBD2. The J segment lost 0 bases and the V segment lost 0 bases, leaving 8 bases of the junction unmatched. The CDR3 has 17 amino acids. CDR3 coding DNA: TGTGCCAGCAGTTTAGCGCCCGGACTAGGAAACTCCTACGAGCAGTACTTC. This sequence encodes CASSLAPGLGNSYEQYF.

The genes are TRBV27 and TRBJ2-3; TRBD2 agrees at 15 bases. Germline assignment: CDR1 MNHEY and CDR2 SMNVEV (reference sequence). CDR3 length equals 15 residues. Germline trimming cut 3 bases from V and 6 bases from J; bases unmatched to any gene: 1. CDR3: CASSFGTSGRDTQYF. CDR3 bases: TGTGCCAGCAGTTTCGGGACTAGCGGGAGGGATACGCAGTATTTT.

This clonotype turned up a few times. The chain links TRBV14 to TRBJ2-7; the match to TRBD2 covers 10 bases. There are 13 residues in the CDR3. V lost 6 bases, J lost 3 bases, and 2 bases stayed unmatched. The germline gives CDR1 SGHDN, CDR2 FVKESK. In DNA, the CDR3 is TGTGCCAGCAGGTCTAGCGGGGGCTACGAGCAGTACTTC. It yields the protein CASRSSGGYEQYF.

In its sample, this clonotype was seen a few times. The genes are TRBV24-1 and TRBJ2-5; the match to TRBD2 covers 11 bases. Unmatched junction bases numbered 5, after V lost 7 bases and J lost 5 bases. Germline V gene sequence: CDR1 KGHDR, CDR2 SFDVKD. This CDR3 region has 14 residues. CDR3 DNA sequence: TGTGCCACCAGCTCTAGCGGGAGGCGGGAGACCCAGTACTTC. It specifies CATSSSGRRETQYF.

This clonotype showed up many times. The J gene is TRBJ2-1, the V gene TRBV29-1; maybe TRBD1 (6 bases). The germline V gene encodes CDR1 SQVTM and CDR2 ANQGSEA. The CDR3 runs to 13 residues. The V gene lost 4 bases and the J gene lost 7 bases, with 14 bases spanning the gap. Here the CDR3 reads CSVGGKGTNEQFF. CDR3 in DNA: TGCAGCGTTGGGGGAAAGGGGACAAATGAGCAGTTCTTC.

This clonotype was detected only a few times. V gene TRBV4-1 combines with J gene TRBJ2-1, with 7 positions matching TRBD2. V shed 4 bases and J 5 bases; nucleotides not matched to a gene: 14. Germline assignment: CDR1 MGHRA and CDR2 YSYEKL. CDR3 length: 17 residues. The CDR3 nucleotides are TGCGCCAGCAGCCGCGCGGCGGGGGACTATATTAACAATGAGCAGTTCTTC. It yields the protein CASSRAAGDYINNEQFF.

This clonotype has more than one count but fewer than ten. The chain recombines TRBV21-1 with TRBJ2-1; whether TRBD1, the table's D call, matches the DNA was not checked. TRBV21-1 is designated a pseudogene. The CDR3 runs 13 residues. CDR3 amino acids: CASSRHRDGEQFF. The CDR3 DNA reads as TGTGCCAGCAGCCGCCACAGGGATGGTGAGCAGTTCTTC.

Only a few counts were recorded for this clonotype. The genes are TRBV6-2 or TRBV6-3 and TRBJ1-5, with D perhaps matching TRBD1 (5 bases). This CDR3 contains 14 residues. Trimming stripped 6 bases from V and 3 bases from J, with 12 bases between. Germline CDR1 is MNHEY and CDR2 is SVGEGT. The CDR3 coding sequence is TGTGCCAGCAGCGCTCCGGGACTCAATCAGCCCCAGCATTTT. Protein: CASSAPGLNQPQHF.

In this sample, this clonotype turned up many times. V usage is TRBV2 and J usage is TRBJ1-1, with D unclear. Trimming pared 6 bases from V and 10 bases from J, leaving 15 bases between. This CDR3 has 12 residues. The V gene's germline CDR1 is SNHLY and CDR2 FYNNEI. The CDR3 protein is CASRGTPHGAFF. DNA of the CDR3: TGTGCCAGCAGGGGCACCCCCCACGGAGCTTTCTTT.

The rearrangement joins TRBV5-1 to TRBJ1-1; D is possibly TRBD1 (5 bases). V shed 3 bases and J shed 0 bases, with 12 bases lying between them. The V gene's germline CDR1 is SGHRS and CDR2 YFSETQ. The CDR3 is made up of 15 amino acids. In DNA form, the CDR3 reads TGCGCCAGCAGCTCAGCAGGGATAATGAACACTGAAGCTTTCTTT. Translated: CASSSAGIMNTEAFF.